This TCR beta chain was captured in a study of OX40 agonist ivuxolimab in advanced cancers. Study details: Among those enrolled, mean age was about 62 years (range about 23 to 79) and 75% to 85% were male. Earlier anti-PD-1, anti-PD-L1 or anti-CTLA-4 therapy was permitted; about 38% had received some.

Baseline was the first blood sampling point, followed by cycle 4 day 1 and cycle 7 day 1. A single count supports this clone. The CDR3 consists of 16 residues. Deletions cut 5 bases from V and 7 bases from J, with 20 bases between. Germline values: CDR1 ENHRY, CDR2 SYGVKD. Produced via immunoSEQ multiplex PCR; TCRdb's table is partial and in-frame only. The data contain about 100,000 clones, under 95% of them singletons. The specimen was CD4+ or CD8+ T cells sorted from blood, collected in a trial of the OX40 agonist ivuxolimab. This receptor was obtained from an adult with an advanced solid tumor such as melanoma, head and neck, liver or kidney cancer. The chain employs TRBV10-3 and TRBJ2-2; D might be TRBD2 (6 bases). CDR3 bases: TGTGCCATCAGTACTGCGGGAAGCTATGGCAACGGGGAGCTGTTTTTT. Translated, it gives CAISTAGSYGNGELFF.